The 29 T cell receptor beta chains listed next were all sequenced from one sample in a study of Graves' ophthalmopathy and Graves' hyperthyroidism. TCR beta CDR3 amplification used RNA transcripts. HTBI primers were employed in first-round RT-PCR, then a second-round multiplex PCR followed. TCRdb re-called the multiplex PCR reads through MiXCR, storing one row per CDR3 protein. This sample has approximately 700,000 distinct CDR3 sequences, with 40% found just once. Source material: peripheral blood. These receptors originate from an adult man with Graves' ophthalmopathy.

The rearrangement joins TRBV29-1 to TRBJ2-7, with D perhaps TRBD1 or TRBD2 (5 bases each). V lost 0 bases, J lost 3 bases, and 9 bases lay in between. The germline V gene has CDR1 SQVTM and CDR2 ANQGSEA. The CDR3 runs 13 residues. CDR3 in amino acids: CSVEEGEIYEQYF. The CDR3 coding sequence is TGCAGCGTTGAAGAGGGGGAGATCTACGAGCAGTACTTC.

This clonotype was seen once. The chain uses TRBV25-1 and TRBJ2-2; 12 bases fit TRBD2. The germline V gene has CDR1 MGHDK and CDR2 SYGVNS. CDR3 size: 17 residues. V was clipped by 4 bases and J by 7 bases; unmatched bases: 10. CDR3 sequence: CASSAPSGGALDGELFF. CDR3 coding DNA: TGTGCCAGCAGTGCGCCTAGCGGGGGGGCACTGGACGGGGAGCTGTTTTTT.

On this clonotype: Its ends do not fully match the called genes, so a read error is possible. V and J are TRBV7-2 and TRBJ1-6; D is ambiguous. The CDR3 runs 17 residues. Germline V CDR1 and CDR2: SGHTA, FQGNSA. CDR3 loop: CASSQDGRRAGGSPLHF. The DNA of the CDR3 is TGCGCCAGCAGCCAAGACGGACGAAGAGCGGGAGGGTCACCCCTCCACTTT.

The table lists this clonotype with a count of one. This could be a read error, since a much larger clone is one nucleotide away. The chain couples TRBV12-3 or TRBV12-4 to TRBJ1-5, with D possibly matching TRBD1 (5 bases). The V end was cut by 6 bases, the J end by 9 bases, with 15 bases between. The CDR3 length is 13 residues. This chain's CDR3 is CASRPDSERPQHF. The CDR3 DNA reads TGTGCCAGCAGACCCGACAGCGAGCGGCCCCAGCATTTT.

The genes are TRBV7-8 and TRBJ1-1, with TRBD1 matching over 12 bases. CDR1 is SGHVS and CDR2 is FQNEAQ in the germline V gene. CDR3 length equals 11 residues. V dropped 8 bases and J dropped 11; count of bases not matched to a gene: 3. CDR3 residues: CASRDRGPAFF. Here the CDR3 DNA reads TGTGCCAGCCGGGACAGGGGGCCGGCTTTCTTT.

This clonotype appeared a few times. As DNA, the CDR3 is TGTGCCAGCACCGAGCCAGGAAACTATGGCTACACCTTC. Protein: CASTEPGNYGYTF. The V gene is TRBV15, the J gene TRBJ1-2; no clear D. The CDR3 consists of 13 residues. Germline lookup yields CDR1 LNHNV and CDR2 YYDKDF (reference sequence). V lost 10 bases to trimming and J lost 2 bases, with 14 bases between them.

The CDR3 nucleotides read TGTGCCAGCGGGGGCAGAGGGCCCTCCTACGAGCAGTACTTC. Translating it yields CASGGRGPSYEQYF. V gene TRBV2 combines with J gene TRBJ2-7; TRBD1 might be the D (6 bases). Trimming shortened V by 8 bases and J by 0 bases, and 14 bases separated the two germline ends. Germline values: CDR1 SNHLY, CDR2 FYNNEI. The CDR3 totals 14 residues.

This clonotype is a singleton in its sample. The V and J genes are TRBV25-1 and TRBJ2-5; tentative D call: TRBD2 (6 bases). Germline assignment: CDR1 MGHDK and CDR2 SYGVNS. This CDR3 comprises 15 residues. Trimming left V 2 bases short and J 2 bases short, with 12 bases between. CDR3 sequence (DNA): TGTGCCAGCAGTGAAAAACGCGGGGTTCAAGAGACCCAGTACTTC. As protein: CASSEKRGVQETQYF.

The V gene is TRBV24-1, the J gene TRBJ2-3, with TRBD1 identical over 8 bases. This CDR3 is built from 17 residues. The ends lost 4 bases at V and 3 bases at J; junction bases unmatched: 11. CDR1 and CDR2 from the germline V gene are KGHDR and SFDVKD. For the CDR3, the DNA is TGTGCCACCAGTGACTCCAGGACAGGGCTACAAACAGATACGCAGTATTTT. It yields the protein CATSDSRTGLQTDTQYF.

The chain uses TRBV29-1 and TRBJ2-5; D possibly uses TRBD1 or TRBD2 (5 bases each). The CDR3 runs 13 residues. Germline assignment: CDR1 SQVTM and CDR2 ANQGSEA. Trimming took 6 bases from V and 9 from J, leaving 20 bases between them. The CDR3 sequence is CSVGDGSNQPQYF. The CDR3 DNA reads as TGCAGCGTGGGGGACGGTAGCAATCAGCCCCAGTACTTC.

This clonotype was found many times. A read error may account for a junction end that differs from germline. J is TRBJ1-5 and V is TRBV10-2; D possibly corresponds to TRBD1 (5 bases). Germline V CDR1 and CDR2: WSHSY, SAAADI. This CDR3 spans 11 amino acids. CDR3 in amino acids: CASSTGQPQHF. The CDR3 coding sequence is TGTGCCAGCAGCACAGGTCAGCCCCAGCATTTT.

The DNA for the CDR3 is TGCACCGTGGGGTTCTTAATGAACACTGAAGCTTTCTTT. It is translated as CTVGFLMNTEAFF. The chain employs TRBV29-1 and TRBJ1-1; D is ambiguous. Germline V CDR1 and CDR2: SQVTM, ANQGSEA. This CDR3 is built from 13 residues. The full variable domain, with the rest looked up from reference TRBV29-1 and TRBJ1-1, is SAVISQKPSRDICQRGTSLTIQCQVDSQVTMMFWYRQQPGQSLTLIATANQGSEATYESGFVIDKFPISRPNLTFSTLTVSNMSPEDSSIYLCTVGFLMNTEAFFGQGTRLTVV.

The chain carries TRBV7-2 and TRBJ2-7, with a tentative D call TRBD2 (7 bases). Germline values: CDR1 SGHTA, CDR2 FQGNSA. The CDR3 spans 13 residues. V lost 7 bases to trimming and J lost 5 bases, with 15 bases between them. CDR3: CASMGAGRDEQYF. CDR3 coding DNA: TGTGCCAGCATGGGGGCGGGGAGGGACGAGCAGTACTTC.

As to this clonotype: A much larger clone sits a single nucleotide away, making a read error possible. This likely comes from a read error, as the CDR3 has no conserved phenylalanine or tryptophan at its end. The gene calls are TRBV7-9 and TRBJ2-7, with TRBD1 identical over 10 bases. The trim removed 1 base at V and 3 bases at J, leaving 3 bases unmatched. From germline, CDR1 is SEHNR and CDR2 FQNEAQ (reference sequence). The length of the CDR3 is 15 residues. The CDR3: CASSLGGQGNYEQYL. In DNA form, the CDR3 reads TGTGCCAGCAGCTTAGGGGGACAGGGGAACTACGAGCAGTACCTC.

About this clonotype: The junction shows a germline mismatch at one end, possibly a read error. The rearrangement joins TRBV9 to TRBJ1-6, with D unresolved. The CDR3 covers 15 residues. In germline, CDR1 is SGDLS, CDR2 YYNGEE. CDR3 amino acids: CASNVDGKNNSPLHF. CDR3 sequence (DNA): TGTGCCAGCAACGTAGACGGGAAGAATAATTCACCCCTCCACTTT.

The chain links TRBV10-3 to TRBJ1-2, with unresolved D. In germline, CDR1 is ENHRY, CDR2 SYGVKD. Trimming left V 11 bases short and J 5 bases short, with 15 bases between. The CDR3 sequence is 12 residues long. The CDR3 coding sequence is TGTGCCGTGCGCAGAGGCAAGTATGGCTACACCTTC. Translation gives CAVRRGKYGYTF.

The chain employs TRBV29-1 and TRBJ1-2; the D gene is possibly TRBD1 (5 bases). CDR3 length: 12 amino acids. V was cut by 7 bases and J by 5 bases, with 14 bases left in between. Germline lookup yields CDR1 SQVTM and CDR2 ANQGSEA. For the CDR3, the DNA is TGCAGCGCCCAGATGGGGGATTATGGCTACACCTTC. The encoded protein is CSAQMGDYGYTF.

As DNA, the CDR3 is TGTGCCAGCAGTACGGGACTGGGGACCCAGTACTTC. Residues: CASSTGLGTQYF. The chain joins TRBV2 to TRBJ2-5; D is perhaps TRBD2 (6 bases). From germline, CDR1 is SNHLY and CDR2 FYNNEI. The CDR3 sequence is 12 residues long. The V end was cut by 5 bases, the J end by 7 bases, with 11 bases between.

This clonotype occurred many times. The chain combines TRBV29-1 with TRBJ2-5; possibly TRBD2 for D (6 bases). The germline CDR1 and CDR2 sequences are SQVTM and ANQGSEA. The CDR3 length is 13 residues. Between the trimmed V and J ends, which lost 4 bases and 5 bases, there was a span of 14 bases. CDR3 DNA sequence: TGCAGCGTTGGGTTGGGGGGACTGGAGACCCAGTACTTC. Protein product: CSVGLGGLETQYF.

The chain employs TRBV20-1 and TRBJ1-1, with D possibly TRBD1 on 6 matching bases. CDR1 and CDR2 (germline): DFQATT, SNEGSKA (reference sequence). V was cut by 5 bases and J by 0 bases, with 19 bases left in between. The CDR3 length is 16 residues. The CDR3 DNA is TGCAGTGCTGGGACAACCGGGAAGGCGGTGAACACTGAAGCTTTCTTT. This translates into CSAGTTGKAVNTEAFF.

The chain has TRBV2 and TRBJ2-7; D is perhaps TRBD2 (6 bases). The V end lost 3 bases, the J end lost 9 bases, and 18 bases lay between the germline ends. Germline CDR1 and CDR2: SNHLY and FYNNEI. The CDR3 is 14 residues long. The CDR3 DNA reads as TGTGCCAGCAGTGAGTGGACTAACCCCTCGCTGCAGTACTTC. The encoded protein is CASSEWTNPSLQYF.

This chain uses TRBV5-1 with TRBJ2-2, with D perhaps TRBD1 (5 bases). Looked up from germline, CDR1 is SGHRS and CDR2 is YFSETQ. V was trimmed by 0 bases and J by 6 bases, leaving 9 bases between them. This CDR3 is built from 14 residues. The CDR3 DNA reads as TGCGCCAGCAGCTTGGAACAGGACGCCGGGGAGCTGTTTTTT. Translated: CASSLEQDAGELFF.

The gene calls are TRBV5-6 and TRBJ1-4, with D hard to call. CDR1 and CDR2 from the germline V gene are SGHDT and YYEEEE. V lost 4 bases to trimming and J lost 0 bases, with 13 bases between them. The CDR3 is 16 residues long. The CDR3 sequence: CASSPYRFATNEKLFF. CDR3 coding DNA: TGTGCCAGCAGCCCGTACCGGTTTGCAACTAATGAAAAACTGTTTTTT.

The sample holds many counts of this clonotype. The chain carries TRBV12-3 or TRBV12-4 and TRBJ1-4; 7 positions match TRBD1. The CDR3 consists of 13 residues. The V and J ends lost 3 bases and 15 bases, in that order; junction bases with no gene match: 10. The CDR3 region has the DNA TGTGCCAGCAGTTTCCCCCCCGGGACAGTGTTGTTTTTT. Amino acids: CASSFPPGTVLFF.

This clonotype was detected a few times. The rearrangement joins TRBV19 to TRBJ2-2; 9 nucleotides align to TRBD2. Looked up from germline, CDR1 is LNHDA and CDR2 is SQIVND (reference sequence). The length of the CDR3 is 15 residues. With 4 bases clipped from V and 5 bases from J, the junction kept 5 bases outside the gene matches. The CDR3 nucleotides are TGTGCCAGTAGTAGACATAGCGGGAGAACCGGGGAGCTGTTTTTT. This encodes CASSRHSGRTGELFF. The variable domain in full, with the rest retrieved from reference TRBV19 and TRBJ2-2, is DGGITQSPKYLFRKEGQNVTLSCEQNLNHDAMYWYRQDPGQGLRLIYYSQIVNDFQKGDIAEGYSVSREKKESFPLTVTSAQKNPTAFYLCASSRHSGRTGELFFGEGSRLTVL.

This clonotype was found once. The J gene is TRBJ1-2, the V gene TRBV15; 8 bases match TRBD1. Unmatched junction bases numbered 5, after V lost 1 base and J lost 10 bases. This CDR3 has 13 residues. Germline V gives CDR1 LNHNV, CDR2 YYDKDF (reference sequence). CDR3 sequence reads: CATSRGTGTYYTF. CDR3 bases: TGTGCCACCAGCAGAGGGACAGGGACCTACTACACCTTC.

This chain joins TRBV25-1 and TRBJ1-2; TRBD1 is a possible D gene (6 bases). This CDR3 is built from 12 residues. Per the germline V gene, CDR1 is MGHDK and CDR2 is SYGVNS. V was trimmed by 4 bases and J by 8 bases, leaving 11 bases between them. The CDR3: CASSGQAEGYTF. For the CDR3, the DNA is TGTGCCAGCAGTGGACAGGCCGAGGGCTACACCTTC.

This clonotype was seen repeatedly, ten times or more. The V gene is TRBV2, the J gene TRBJ1-5; perhaps TRBD1 as D (5 bases). The CDR3 has 13 amino acids. Trimming removed 4 bases from V and 6 bases from J, with 10 bases in between. In germline, CDR1 is SNHLY, CDR2 FYNNEI. CDR3 loop: CASSVGEGQPQHF. In nucleotides, the CDR3 is TGTGCCAGCAGTGTAGGGGAGGGTCAGCCCCAGCATTTT.

A word on this clonotype: A much more abundant neighbour one base away suggests this may be a read error. The rearrangement joins TRBV6-6 to TRBJ2-6; 10 nucleotides line up with TRBD1. The CDR3 spans 17 residues. V trimming: 4 bases; J trimming: 2 bases; junction bases outside the gene matches: 5. CDR1 is MNHNY and CDR2 is SVGAGI in the germline V gene (reference sequence). The CDR3 coding sequence is TGTGCCAGCAGTTGGCGACAGGGGGCAGCTGGGGCCAACGTCCTGACTTTC. Its translation is CASSWRQGAAGANVLTF.